This entry lists 5 T cell receptor beta chains sequenced from one sample in a study of blood T cell repertoires in COVID-19. Sequencing used immunoSEQ multiplex PCR; TCRdb keeps in-frame clones, though not all of them. The data contain approximately 120,000 clones, approximately 85% of them singletons. The sample was peripheral blood. These TCRs come from a human donor in a cohort sampled during active COVID-19.

The J gene is TRBJ2-3, the V gene TRBV4-3, with TRBD2 matching 10 bases. V shed 0 bases, J shed 4 bases, and the junction held 7 bases outside the gene matches. Germline-derived CDR1 and CDR2 are LGHNA and YSLEER. The CDR3 covers 17 residues. CDR3 nucleotide sequence: TGCGCCAGCAGCCAAGATTGGCGGGGACTAGCGTCAGATACGCAGTATTTT. Translation gives CASSQDWRGLASDTQYF.

This chain joins TRBV4-3 and TRBJ1-1; D ambiguous. Trimming cost V 1 base and J 1 base, with 7 bases left between them. In germline, CDR1 is LGHNA, CDR2 YSLEER. The CDR3 length is 14 residues. CDR3 coding DNA: TGCGCCAGCAGCCAAGGTCAGTCGAACACTGAAGCTTTCTTT. This gives the protein CASSQGQSNTEAFF.

V gene TRBV7-2 combines with J gene TRBJ1-1, with D tentatively TRBD1 (6 bases). CDR1 and CDR2 from the germline V gene are SGHTA and FQGNSA. This CDR3 has 16 amino acids. Trimming left V 4 bases short and J 0 bases short, with 15 bases between. CDR3 loop: CASSSNTRGMNTEAFF. The CDR3 DNA is TGTGCCAGCAGCTCTAATACCAGGGGAATGAACACTGAAGCTTTCTTT.

The chain combines TRBV6-1 with TRBJ2-7; D is perhaps TRBD1 (6 bases). Germline-derived CDR1 and CDR2 are MNHNS and SASEGT. The CDR3 extends over 16 amino acids. V dropped 1 base and J dropped 2 bases, with 15 bases sitting between them. CDR3 sequence reads: CASSEEGGQRAYEQYV. In DNA, the CDR3 is TGTGCCAGCAGTGAAGAAGGAGGACAGCGAGCCTACGAGCAGTACGTC.

This sequence joins TRBV2 and TRBJ1-2; unclear D gene. Germline CDR1 and CDR2: SNHLY and FYNNEI. This CDR3 has 14 residues. Trimming removed 7 bases at V and 3 bases at J, with 15 bases between. The CDR3 spells CASINVGTYYGYTF. CDR3 sequence (DNA): TGTGCCAGCATAAACGTTGGCACCTACTATGGCTACACCTTC.